This T cell receptor beta chain was recorded in a study of early stage breast cancer tumors. For the study at large: Roughly 10-fold was the mean read coverage per sample.

In the case of this clone: Its antigen is undetermined.

Study outcomes and limitations: Tumors had approximately 2.6-fold higher T cell density and higher clonality than adjacent normal breast tissue. Commonly generated sequences made up most enriched TCRB sequences shared between patients.

TCRdb's copy holds only in-frame clones and misses some; the assay was immunoSEQ multiplex PCR. The data contain about 69,000 clones, roughly 80% of them singletons. V was cut by 3 bases and J by 4 bases, with 13 bases left in between. The CDR3 spans 14 residues. Germline V gives CDR1 SGHDT, CDR2 YYEEEE. This TCR came from a middle-aged person with breast cancer. Sequencing was performed on blood. The chain is built from TRBV5-6 and TRBJ1-2; D possibly corresponds to TRBD1 (5 bases). CDR3 nucleotide sequence: TGTGCCAGCAGCTGGGGAGGGGAAAGCTATGGCTACACCTTC. Translated, it gives CASSWGGESYGYTF.